One TCR beta chain is described in this entry. The data originate from a study of blood T cell repertoires in COVID-19. This CDR3 comprises 17 residues. Germline-derived CDR1 and CDR2 are MNHNY and SVGAGI (reference sequence). V dropped 5 bases and J dropped 1; count of bases not matched to a gene: 9. Profiled with immunoSEQ multiplex PCR; TCRdb holds only in-frame clones, not every one. The sample has approximately 180,000 clones, roughly 82% seen once. This receptor was taken from a woman in her 70s with acute or convalescent COVID-19. The sample taken for sequencing was peripheral blood. V and J are TRBV6-6 and TRBJ1-2, with TRBD1 matching over 11 bases. DNA for the CDR3: TGTGCCAGCAGTCGGGGACAGGGGGTGGGCATTAACTATGGCTACACCTTC. Its protein product is CASSRGQGVGINYGYTF.